A selection of T cell receptor beta chains follows, all from one sample in a study of T-cell reconstitution after alpha-beta-depleted transplantation in children. Via MiXCR, TCRdb re-called the PCR reads, giving one row per CDR3 protein. The profile shows approximately 590,000 distinct CDR3 sequences, 8% to 11% of them singletons. The sample was PBMCs from the stem cell graft donor, taken from the stem cell graft. All receptors come from a human donor who donated a stem cell graft to a child with acute myeloid leukemia. CDR3s include the opening cysteine and the closing phenylalanine or tryptophan. The order of the fields is clone size, J gene, V gene, CDR3 protein. The size field is filled for only some rows; it gives once, few, many or a size class.

clone_size: many; j_call: TRBJ1-1; v_call: TRBV7-9; cdr3_aa: CASSLHGDSIEAFF
clone_size: -; j_call: TRBJ2-2; v_call: TRBV7-8; cdr3_aa: CASSSTSGRALGTGELFF
clone_size: many; j_call: TRBJ1-3; v_call: TRBV10-3; cdr3_aa: CAISSRGGIAGNTIYF
clone_size: -; j_call: TRBJ2-1; v_call: TRBV12-5; cdr3_aa: CASGHATNEQFF
clone_size: few; j_call: TRBJ2-3; v_call: TRBV6-4; cdr3_aa: CASSYGNPGDTQYF
clone_size: many; j_call: TRBJ2-7; v_call: TRBV5-1; cdr3_aa: CASSSAGQTYEQYF
clone_size: few; j_call: TRBJ2-7; v_call: TRBV20-1; cdr3_aa: CSARGPGTGTFYEQYF
clone_size: few; j_call: TRBJ2-7; v_call: TRBV7-2; cdr3_aa: CASSSPNMVIEQYF
clone_size: many; j_call: TRBJ2-1; v_call: TRBV12-3/TRBV12-4; cdr3_aa: CASSLNGQGWDEQFF
clone_size: -; j_call: TRBJ2-1; v_call: TRBV20-1; cdr3_aa: CSALLAGGYNEQFF
clone_size: few; j_call: TRBJ2-5; v_call: TRBV7-2; cdr3_aa: CASSIAGPGATQYF
clone_size: few; j_call: TRBJ1-1; v_call: TRBV7-2; cdr3_aa: CASSLGDRGETEAFF
clone_size: -; j_call: TRBJ1-1; v_call: TRBV20-1; cdr3_aa: CSARRTGRDTEAFF
clone_size: few; j_call: TRBJ2-1; v_call: TRBV29-1; cdr3_aa: CTLRGPDEQFF
clone_size: -; j_call: TRBJ2-3; v_call: TRBV12-3/TRBV12-4; cdr3_aa: CASSLTSISPDTQYF
clone_size: few; j_call: TRBJ2-1; v_call: TRBV20-1; cdr3_aa: CSAVPTSGRYNEQFF
clone_size: many; j_call: TRBJ2-3; v_call: TRBV15; cdr3_aa: CATSAGGSGRTTDTQYF
clone_size: -; j_call: TRBJ2-1; v_call: TRBV15; cdr3_aa: CATSPRDTLYNEQFF
clone_size: many; j_call: TRBJ2-7; v_call: TRBV7-2; cdr3_aa: CASSRTGTAYEQYF
clone_size: few; j_call: TRBJ2-7; v_call: TRBV15; cdr3_aa: CATSRVGAGGSEQYF
clone_size: few; j_call: TRBJ2-2; v_call: TRBV5-1; cdr3_aa: CASSLQGPGELFF
clone_size: -; j_call: TRBJ2-1; v_call: TRBV7-2; cdr3_aa: CASRRDRSWDEQFF
clone_size: few; j_call: TRBJ2-4; v_call: TRBV14; cdr3_aa: CASSQLPTIGNKNIQYF
clone_size: many; j_call: TRBJ2-1; v_call: TRBV3-1; cdr3_aa: CASSPRTSGSHEQFF
clone_size: few; j_call: TRBJ2-5; v_call: TRBV9; cdr3_aa: CASSASGGGQGYQETQYF
clone_size: many; j_call: TRBJ1-2; v_call: TRBV5-1; cdr3_aa: CASSLASSATNYGYTF
clone_size: few; j_call: TRBJ1-1; v_call: TRBV14; cdr3_aa: CASSQRGRVGNTEAFF
clone_size: -; j_call: TRBJ2-1; v_call: TRBV19; cdr3_aa: CASSRVHPSYNEQFF
clone_size: few; j_call: TRBJ2-3; v_call: TRBV7-3; cdr3_aa: CASSLTAGGGTDTQYF
clone_size: -; j_call: TRBJ1-2; v_call: TRBV25-1; cdr3_aa: CASSPVGQAYGYTF
clone_size: few; j_call: TRBJ1-2; v_call: TRBV9; cdr3_aa: CASSASGVANYGYTF